A selection of T cell receptor beta chains follows, all from one sample in a study of control samples from healthy donors and cancer patients. Profiled with immunoSEQ multiplex PCR; TCRdb holds only in-frame clones, not every one. The sample lists about 81,000 clones; 90% to 95% were seen once. Material: blood. The receptors shown here come from a woman younger than 35 in good health. Each CDR3 is given with its conserved first and last residue. A D gene is named only where the DNA matches it firmly. The listing skips clone size in some rows; elsewhere it reads once, few, many or a size class.

V gene	D gene	clone size	J gene	CDR3 DNA	CDR3 protein
TRBV10-1	-	-	TRBJ2-4	TGCGCCAGCAGTGAGGGACAGGGAGGGGGCAAAAACATTCAGTACTTC	CASSEGQGGGKNIQYF
TRBV11-2	TRBD1	-	TRBJ1-4	TGTGCCAGCAGCCTTATTGGACAGGGGGACGAAAAACTGTTTTTT	CASSLIGQGDEKLFF
TRBV12-3/TRBV12-4	-	-	TRBJ2-3	TGTGCCAGCATCGGCGGGACCTCGGGTACGCAGTATTTT	CASIGGTSGTQYF
TRBV28	-	-	TRBJ1-4	TGTGCCAGCAGTTTGATGTCCCGGGGAAATGAAAAACTGTTTTTT	CASSLMSRGNEKLFF
TRBV7-7	TRBD1	-	TRBJ2-7	TGTGCCAGCAGCGTCGGACAGGGGGCCTACGAGCAGTACTTC	CASSVGQGAYEQYF
TRBV3-1/TRBV3-2	-	-	TRBJ1-4	TGTGCCAGCAGCCAACGCCGGGGGATTAATGAAAAACTGTTTTTT	CASSQRRGINEKLFF
TRBV6-4	TRBD2	-	TRBJ2-7	TGTGCCAGCAGTGAGAGCGGGGGAGCCTACGAGCAGTACTTC	CASSESGGAYEQYF
TRBV5-1	TRBD1	-	TRBJ2-2	TGCGCCAGCAGCGGGGCGGGGACAGGTCTGGGCGCGGAGCTGTTTTTT	CASSGAGTGLGAELFF
TRBV28	-	-	TRBJ2-7	TGTGCCAGCAGTGGGGGGACAACCCACGAGCAGTACTTC	CASSGGTTHEQYF
TRBV5-6	-	-	TRBJ1-5	TGTGCCAGCAGCTTGCGTCGTCAGCCCCAGCATTTT	CASSLRRQPQHF
TRBV5-1	-	-	TRBJ2-3	TGCGCCAGCAGCTTGGATGGGGGTGTAGATACGCAGTATTTT	CASSLDGGVDTQYF
TRBV28	-	few	TRBJ2-5	TGTGCCAGCAGTTTAGGACCACAAGAGACCCAGTACTTC	CASSLGPQETQYF
TRBV15	-	-	TRBJ1-6	TGTGCCACCAGCAGAGATGGTGGAGGAATGAGTTCACCCCTCCACTTT	CATSRDGGGMSSPLHF
TRBV3-1/TRBV3-2	-	once	TRBJ2-7	TGTGCCAGCAGCCCCGTCCCGGTGGCGGTCTCCTACGAGCAGTACTTC	CASSPVPVAVSYEQYF
TRBV4-3	-	-	TRBJ2-3	TGCGCCAGCAGCCCCAAGGGGGATACGCAGTATTTT	CASSPKGDTQYF
TRBV27	-	once	TRBJ2-1	TGTGCCAGCAGTTTTAGTCCATCCCCCAATGAGCAGTTCTTC	CASSFSPSPNEQFF